The next 23 T cell receptor beta chains were all read from a single sample in a study of T cell repertoires in ileal Crohn's disease. The repertoire was sequenced with immunoSEQ multiplex PCR; TCRdb's copy has only in-frame clones and lacks some. The data show some 6,000 clones, with around 96% seen just once and just over 0.3% held by the top ten. Sequenced: ileal tissue. The receptors stem from an adult with Crohn's disease.

V usage is TRBV9 and J usage is TRBJ2-7; possibly TRBD1 for D (6 bases). Germline lookup yields CDR1 SGDLS and CDR2 YYNGEE. This CDR3 is 15 amino acids long. Trimming left V 2 bases short and J 0 bases short, with 12 bases between. The CDR3 here is CASSVSGTSSYEQYF. CDR3 sequence (DNA): TGTGCCAGCAGCGTCTCGGGGACAAGCTCCTACGAGCAGTACTTC.

The chain is built from TRBV29-1 and TRBJ1-2, with 8 bases fitting TRBD1. The CDR3 runs 12 residues. Germline CDR1 is SQVTM and CDR2 is ANQGSEA. Germline trimming cut 7 bases from V and 7 bases from J; bases unmatched to any gene: 8. The CDR3, as DNA: TGCAGCGCCAAAGACAGGGGCGCTGGCTACACCTTC. Translated, it gives CSAKDRGAGYTF.

Details on this clone: Because the CDR3's place on the DNA is in doubt, the DNA is left out and the CDR3 is given as listed by TCRdb. The J gene is TRBJ2-5, the V gene TRBV7-2; the table's D gene call, TRBD1, was not cross checked with the DNA. The CDR3 region is 16 residues in length, termini included. Germline loops: CDR1 SGHTA, CDR2 FQGNSA. The CDR3 is CASSFGFLAGEETQYF.

J is TRBJ1-1 and V is TRBV19, with 9 bases fitting TRBD1. V shed 5 bases and J 4 bases; nucleotides not matched to a gene: 5. Germline V CDR1 and CDR2: LNHDA, SQIVND (reference sequence). CDR3 size: 14 residues. The CDR3 loop is CASSPRTGATEAFF. CDR3 bases: TGTGCCAGTAGTCCAAGGACAGGGGCCACTGAAGCTTTCTTT.

This clone was detected only once. J is TRBJ2-2 and V is TRBV7-3; 7 nucleotides line up with TRBD2. CDR1 is SGHTA, CDR2 FQGTGA, per germline. The CDR3 length is 18 residues. V lost 1 base, J lost 2 bases, and 10 bases stayed unmatched. CDR3 in amino acids: CASSLRQGGVLNTGELFF. CDR3 nucleotide sequence: TGTGCCAGCAGCTTAAGGCAGGGAGGGGTTCTTAACACCGGGGAGCTGTTTTTT.

The J gene is TRBJ2-5, the V gene TRBV27; 12 positions agree with TRBD2. The CDR3 length is 15 residues. Germline loops: CDR1 MNHEY, CDR2 SMNVEV (reference sequence). J lost 9 bases, V lost 4 bases, and 9 bases had no gene match. As DNA, the CDR3 is TGTGCCAGCAGTTCGACTAGCGGGGGCCCGGTTGCCCAGTACTTC. Amino acids: CASSSTSGGPVAQYF.

This chain links TRBV19 with TRBJ2-1; 8 bases agree with TRBD1. The V gene's germline CDR1 is LNHDA and CDR2 SQIVND (reference sequence). V gave up 3 bases and J gave up 7 bases; unmatched junction bases: 5. CDR3 length equals 14 residues. This CDR3 is CASSIQGARNEQFF. CDR3 bases: TGTGCCAGTAGTATCCAGGGGGCGCGTAATGAGCAGTTCTTC.

J is TRBJ2-7 and V is TRBV11-2, with TRBD2 matching over 8 bases. The CDR3 loop spans 19 amino acids. V trimming: 1 base; J trimming: 2 bases; junction bases outside the gene matches: 16. The germline V gene has CDR1 SGHAT and CDR2 FQNNGV. CDR3 DNA: TGTGCCAGCAGCTTAGGGCCGGGACTAGGGGGGTTTGGGACCTACGAGCAGTACTTC. This translates into CASSLGPGLGGFGTYEQYF.

V gene TRBV5-4 combines with J gene TRBJ1-1; 10 bases align to TRBD1. Germline V gives CDR1 SGHNT, CDR2 YYREEE (reference sequence). The junction had 5 bases not matched to a gene; V was cut back by 1 base and J by 11 bases. There are 13 residues in the CDR3. DNA of the CDR3: TGTGCCAGCAGCTTGTTCGGGACAGGGGTCGCTTTCTTT. It is translated as CASSLFGTGVAFF.

This clone appeared once. The chain carries TRBV4-1 and TRBJ2-2; D may be TRBD1 (6 bases). Trimming removed 0 bases at V and 6 bases at J, with 11 bases between. This CDR3 contains 15 residues. From germline, CDR1 is MGHRA and CDR2 YSYEKL. The CDR3 is CASSQDPDRPGELFF. The CDR3 bases are TGCGCCAGCAGCCAAGATCCCGACAGGCCCGGGGAGCTGTTTTTT.

The V and J genes are TRBV29-1 and TRBJ1-1; the D gene is possibly TRBD1 (6 bases). CDR1 and CDR2 from the germline V gene are SQVTM and ANQGSEA. Trimming took off 3 bases at V and 5 bases at J, with 13 bases between the two ends. The CDR3 is 13 residues long. CDR3 amino acids: CSVDHRVGTEAFF. Written as DNA, the CDR3 is TGCAGCGTTGATCACAGGGTGGGGACTGAAGCTTTCTTT.

The chain links TRBV6-4 to TRBJ1-1; the match to TRBD1 covers 11 bases. Germline assignment: CDR1 MRHNA and CDR2 SNTAGT. The CDR3 covers 13 residues. The V segment lost 3 bases and the J segment 11 bases; nucleotides outside the gene matches: 5. DNA of the CDR3: TGTGCCAGCAGTGAGGACAGGGGGCGCGCGGCTTTCTTT. This codes for CASSEDRGRAAFF.

The genes are TRBV9 and TRBJ2-1, with TRBD1 matching 12 bases. V gave up 0 bases and J gave up 9 bases; unmatched junction bases: 7. The CDR3 contains 16 residues. The germline CDR1 and CDR2 sequences are SGDLS and YYNGEE. The CDR3 loop is CASSVVLGQGAGEQFF. As DNA, the CDR3 is TGTGCCAGCAGCGTAGTGTTGGGACAGGGGGCCGGTGAGCAGTTCTTC.

The chain uses TRBV5-1 and TRBJ1-1; 8 bases align to TRBD1. In germline, CDR1 is SGHRS, CDR2 YFSETQ. The CDR3 is 16 residues long. V shed 4 bases, J shed 14 bases, and the junction held 22 bases outside the gene matches. CDR3 in amino acids: CASSLSLDRVNPQRFF. CDR3 sequence (DNA): TGCGCCAGCAGCCTTAGCCTGGACAGGGTGAACCCTCAGCGATTCTTT.

The J gene is TRBJ1-1, the V gene TRBV9, with a weak D call TRBD1 (6 bases). In germline, CDR1 is SGDLS, CDR2 YYNGEE. The CDR3 contains 15 residues. The germline V and J ends were trimmed by 0 bases and 1 base, with 10 bases remaining between them. The CDR3 spells CASSVAVTGNTEAFF. CDR3 in DNA: TGTGCCAGCAGCGTAGCTGTGACAGGGAACACTGAAGCTTTCTTT.

The chain carries TRBV6-5 and TRBJ1-1; no clear D. This CDR3 spans 15 amino acids. CDR1 and CDR2 from the germline V gene are MNHEY and SVGAGI. With 0 bases removed from V and 0 bases from J, the gap between germline ends came to 8 bases. The CDR3 protein is CASSYSRRLNTEAFF. DNA for the CDR3: TGTGCCAGCAGTTACTCTAGAAGATTGAACACTGAAGCTTTCTTT.

The V gene is TRBV10-3, the J gene TRBJ2-1, with 7 bases that match TRBD1. CDR1 and CDR2 from the germline V gene are ENHRY and SYGVKD. The trim removed 5 bases at V and 6 bases at J, leaving 10 bases unmatched. The CDR3 runs 15 residues. CDR3: CAISSDRVSTNEQFF. CDR3 DNA sequence: TGTGCCATCAGTTCTGACAGGGTGAGCACCAATGAGCAGTTCTTC.

The DNA of the CDR3 is TGTGCCAGCAGTTATCTGGCAGTTGGGGCCAACGTCCTGACTTTC. Translating it yields CASSYLAVGANVLTF. The rearrangement links TRBV6-5 to TRBJ2-6; D gene unclear. The CDR3 contains 15 residues. The V gene's germline CDR1 is MNHEY and CDR2 SVGAGI. The V gene lost 3 bases and the J gene lost 3 bases, with 9 bases spanning the gap.

The chain joins TRBV9 to TRBJ2-1; D is unresolved. V was shortened by 0 bases and J by 4 bases, with 5 bases between the two germline ends. Germline values: CDR1 SGDLS, CDR2 YYNGEE. The CDR3 has 13 amino acids. The CDR3 nucleotides are TGTGCCAGCAGCGTAGACTTGTACAATGAGCAGTTCTTC. It codes for CASSVDLYNEQFF.

This clone is a singleton in its sample. The chain joins TRBV5-1 to TRBJ2-1; 9 bases agree with TRBD2. Per germline, CDR1 SGHRS and CDR2 YFSETQ. The V segment lost 0 bases and the J segment 6 bases; nucleotides outside the gene matches: 1. CDR3 length equals 14 residues. Written as DNA, the CDR3 is TGCGCCAGCAGCTTGGAGACTAGCGGCAATGAGCAGTTCTTC. It encodes CASSLETSGNEQFF.

The rearrangement links TRBV7-2 to TRBJ2-1; D unclear. The V gene lost 5 bases and the J gene lost 8 bases, with 7 bases spanning the gap. The CDR3 is made up of 11 amino acids. Germline V gives CDR1 SGHTA, CDR2 FQGNSA. As DNA, the CDR3 is TGTGCCAGCAGCGTAGTCGATGAGCAGTTCTTC. Protein: CASSVVDEQFF. The entire variable domain, with the rest obtained from reference TRBV7-2 and TRBJ2-1, is as follows: GAGVSQSPSNKVTEKGKDVELRCDPISGHTALYWYRQSLGQGLEFLIYFQGNSAPDKSGLPSDRFSAERTGGSVSTLTIQRTQQEDSAVYLCASSVVDEQFFGPGTRLTVL.

J is TRBJ2-3 and V is TRBV11-2; 7 bases match TRBD2. With 3 bases clipped from V and 1 base from J, the junction kept 10 bases outside the gene matches. This CDR3 is 17 amino acids long. CDR1 and CDR2 from the germline V gene are SGHAT and FQNNGV. CDR3 protein: CASSLRGQRGRTDTQYF. The DNA for the CDR3 is TGTGCCAGCAGCTTGAGAGGTCAGCGGGGCCGCACAGATACGCAGTATTTT.

The V call is TRBV10-2, the J call TRBJ1-2, with 8 bases fitting TRBD1. The germline gives CDR1 WSHSY, CDR2 SAAADI. The junction had 9 bases not matched to a gene; V was cut back by 1 base and J by 8 bases. The CDR3 has 15 amino acids. The CDR3 nucleotides read TGCGCCAGCAGTGAGTTGATCACAGGGGGTCCGGGCTACACCTTC. It translates to CASSELITGGPGYTF.